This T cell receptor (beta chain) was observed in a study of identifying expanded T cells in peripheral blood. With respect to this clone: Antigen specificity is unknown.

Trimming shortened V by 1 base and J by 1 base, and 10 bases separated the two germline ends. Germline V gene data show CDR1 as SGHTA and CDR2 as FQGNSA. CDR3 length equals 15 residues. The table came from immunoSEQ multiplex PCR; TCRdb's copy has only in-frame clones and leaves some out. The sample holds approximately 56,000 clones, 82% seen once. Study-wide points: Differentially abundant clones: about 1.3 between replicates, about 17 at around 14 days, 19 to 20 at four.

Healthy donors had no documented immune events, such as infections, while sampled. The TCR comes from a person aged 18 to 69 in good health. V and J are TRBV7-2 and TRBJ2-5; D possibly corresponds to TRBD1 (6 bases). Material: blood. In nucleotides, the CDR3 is TGTGCCAGCAGCTTAGTCGGACAGAGCCAAGAGACCCAGTACTTC. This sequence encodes CASSLVGQSQETQYF.